The 3 T cell receptor beta chains in this list originate from one sample, sequenced in a study of blood T cell repertoires in COVID-19. Assay: immunoSEQ multiplex PCR; the TCRdb copy retains only in-frame clones and omits some. The table lists under 300,000 clones, more than 70% of them singletons, with roughly an eighth in the top ten. The sequencing input was peripheral blood. These receptors were collected from a man aged 80 or over with acute or convalescent COVID-19.

The rearrangement joins TRBV5-1 to TRBJ2-1, with 7 positions matching TRBD1. The CDR3 length is 14 residues. J lost 3 bases, V lost 5 bases, and 5 bases had no gene match. Germline CDR1 reads SGHRS; CDR2 reads YFSETQ. The CDR3 nucleotides read TGCGCCAGCAGGGGGACAGACCACTACAATGAGCAGTTCTTC. Translating gives CASRGTDHYNEQFF.

The chain uses TRBV28 and TRBJ2-7; tentative D call: TRBD1 (6 bases). The CDR3 is made up of 15 amino acids. V was cut by 3 bases and J by 1 base, with 13 bases left in between. Per germline, CDR1 MDHEN and CDR2 SYDVKM. The CDR3 DNA sequence: TGTGCCAGCAGTTTCGGCAGGGGAAGGTCCTACGAGCAGTACTTC. This translates into CASSFGRGRSYEQYF.

The gene calls are TRBV13 and TRBJ2-7, with unresolved D. V shed 5 bases and J shed 3 bases, with 8 bases lying between them. From germline, CDR1 is PRHDT and CDR2 FYEKMQ (reference sequence). The CDR3 is 12 amino acids. CDR3 DNA: TGTGCCAGCAGCATTGACATCTACGAGCAGTACTTC. Encoded protein: CASSIDIYEQYF. The full variable domain, rest sourced from reference TRBV13 and TRBJ2-7, is AAGVIQSPRHLIKEKRETATLKCYPIPRHDTVYWYQQGPGQDPQFLISFYEKMQSDKGSIPDRFSAQQFSDYHSELNMSSLELGDSALYFCASSIDIYEQYFGPGTRLTVT.